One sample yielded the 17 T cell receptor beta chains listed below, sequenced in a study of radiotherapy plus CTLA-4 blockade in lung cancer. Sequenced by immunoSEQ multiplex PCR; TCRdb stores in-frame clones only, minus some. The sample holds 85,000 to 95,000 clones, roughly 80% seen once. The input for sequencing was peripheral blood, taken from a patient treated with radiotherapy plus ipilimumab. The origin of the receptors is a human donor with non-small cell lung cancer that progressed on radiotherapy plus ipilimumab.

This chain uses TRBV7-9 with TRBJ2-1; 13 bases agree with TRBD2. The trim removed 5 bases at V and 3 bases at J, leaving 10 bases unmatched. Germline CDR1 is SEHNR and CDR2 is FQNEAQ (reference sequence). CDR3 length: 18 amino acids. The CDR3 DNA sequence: TGTGCCAGCAGCCCAACTAGCGGGAGGGCCCGAAACTACAATGAGCAGTTCTTC. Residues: CASSPTSGRARNYNEQFF.

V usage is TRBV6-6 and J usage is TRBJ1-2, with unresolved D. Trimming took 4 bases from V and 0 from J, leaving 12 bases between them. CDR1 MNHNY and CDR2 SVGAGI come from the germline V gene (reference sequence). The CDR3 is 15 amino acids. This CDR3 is CASSSHNGANYGYTF. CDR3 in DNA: TGTGCCAGCAGTTCGCATAATGGAGCTAACTATGGCTACACCTTC.

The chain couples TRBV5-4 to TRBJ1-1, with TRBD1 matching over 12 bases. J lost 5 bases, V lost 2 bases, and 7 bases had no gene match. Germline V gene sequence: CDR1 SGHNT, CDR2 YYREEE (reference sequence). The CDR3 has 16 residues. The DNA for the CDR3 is TGTGCCAGCAGCTTACCGGGACAGGGGGCAGGGACTGAAGCTTTCTTT. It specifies CASSLPGQGAGTEAFF.

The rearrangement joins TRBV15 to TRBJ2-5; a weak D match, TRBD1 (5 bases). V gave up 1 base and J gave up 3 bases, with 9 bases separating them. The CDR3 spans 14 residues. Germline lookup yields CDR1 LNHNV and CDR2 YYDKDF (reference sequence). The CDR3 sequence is CATSRGGQKETQYF. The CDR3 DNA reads TGTGCCACCAGCAGAGGAGGACAAAAAGAGACCCAGTACTTC.

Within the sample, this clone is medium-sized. CDR3 in amino acids: CASSPRTDPSYNEQFF. In DNA form, the CDR3 reads TGTGCCAGCAGTCCCCGGACCGACCCCTCCTACAATGAGCAGTTCTTC. The chain is built from TRBV27 and TRBJ2-1; D gene uncertain. Germline V CDR1 and CDR2: MNHEY, SMNVEV (reference sequence). V was pared by 5 bases and J by 0 bases, with 14 bases between. This CDR3 region has 16 residues.

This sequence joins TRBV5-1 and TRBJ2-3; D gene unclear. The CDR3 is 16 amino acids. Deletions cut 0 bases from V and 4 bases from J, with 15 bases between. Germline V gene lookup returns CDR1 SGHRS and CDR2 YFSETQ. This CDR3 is CASSLGGGVTADTQYF. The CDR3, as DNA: TGCGCCAGCAGCTTGGGTGGTGGGGTCACAGCAGATACGCAGTATTTT. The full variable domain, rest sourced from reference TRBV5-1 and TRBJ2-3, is KAGVTQTPRYLIKTRGQQVTLSCSPISGHRSVSWYQQTPGQGLQFLFEYFSETQRNKGNFPGRFSGRQFSNSRSEMNVSTLELGDSALYLCASSLGGGVTADTQYFGPGTRLTVL.

The CDR3 here is CASSFAGSYGYTF. In nucleotides, the CDR3 is TGTGCCAGCAGTTTTGCAGGGAGCTATGGCTACACCTTC. V gene TRBV6-5 combines with J gene TRBJ1-2, with D perhaps matching TRBD1 (5 bases). The V gene lost 4 bases and the J gene lost 4 bases, with 10 bases spanning the gap. This CDR3 is built from 13 residues. CDR1 is MNHEY, CDR2 SVGAGI, per germline.

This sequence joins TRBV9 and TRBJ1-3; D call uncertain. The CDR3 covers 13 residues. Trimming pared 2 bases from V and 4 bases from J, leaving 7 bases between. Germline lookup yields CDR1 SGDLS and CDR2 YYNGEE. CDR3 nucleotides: TGTGCCAGCAGCGTGGGCGAGGGAAACACCATATATTTT. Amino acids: CASSVGEGNTIYF.

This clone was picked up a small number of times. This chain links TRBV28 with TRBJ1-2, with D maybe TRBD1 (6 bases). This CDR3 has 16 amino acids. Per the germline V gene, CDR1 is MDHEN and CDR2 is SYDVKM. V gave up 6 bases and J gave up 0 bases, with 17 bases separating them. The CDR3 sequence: CASSPLGGGANYGYTF. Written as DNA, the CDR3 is TGTGCCAGCAGCCCCTTAGGAGGGGGGGCTAACTATGGCTACACCTTC.

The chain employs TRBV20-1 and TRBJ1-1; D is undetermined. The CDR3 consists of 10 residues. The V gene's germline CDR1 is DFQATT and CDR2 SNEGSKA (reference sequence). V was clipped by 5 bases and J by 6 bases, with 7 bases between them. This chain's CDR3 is CSAAMAEAFF. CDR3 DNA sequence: TGCAGTGCTGCGATGGCTGAAGCTTTCTTT.

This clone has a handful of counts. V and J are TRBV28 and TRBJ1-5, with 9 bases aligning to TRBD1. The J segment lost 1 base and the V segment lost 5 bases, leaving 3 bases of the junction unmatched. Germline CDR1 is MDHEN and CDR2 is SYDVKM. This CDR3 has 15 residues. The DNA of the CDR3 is TGTGCCAGCAGTCTGGGACAGGGCAGCAATCAGCCCCAGCATTTT. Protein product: CASSLGQGSNQPQHF.

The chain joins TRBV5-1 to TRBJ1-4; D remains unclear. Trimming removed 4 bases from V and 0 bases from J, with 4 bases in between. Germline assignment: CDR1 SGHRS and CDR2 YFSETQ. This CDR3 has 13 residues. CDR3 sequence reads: CASSTATNEKLFF. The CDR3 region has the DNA TGCGCCAGCAGCACAGCAACTAATGAAAAACTGTTTTTT.

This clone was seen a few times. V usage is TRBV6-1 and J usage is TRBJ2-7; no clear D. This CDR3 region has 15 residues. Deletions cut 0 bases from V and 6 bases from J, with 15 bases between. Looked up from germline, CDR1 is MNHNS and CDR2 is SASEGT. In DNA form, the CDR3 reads TGTGCCAGCAGTGAAGCCGGCAGTTCACCTCGCGAGCAGTACTTC. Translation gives CASSEAGSSPREQYF.

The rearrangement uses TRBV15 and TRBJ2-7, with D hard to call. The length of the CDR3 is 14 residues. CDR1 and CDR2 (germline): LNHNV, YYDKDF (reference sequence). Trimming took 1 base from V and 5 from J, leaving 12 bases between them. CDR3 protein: CATSRAFGKNEQYF. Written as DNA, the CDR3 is TGTGCCACCAGCAGAGCCTTTGGCAAGAACGAGCAGTACTTC.

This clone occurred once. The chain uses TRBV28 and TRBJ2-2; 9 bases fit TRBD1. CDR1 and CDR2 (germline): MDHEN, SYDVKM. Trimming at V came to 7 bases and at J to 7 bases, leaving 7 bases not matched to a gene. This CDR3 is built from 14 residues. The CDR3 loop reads CASKRTGEIGELFF. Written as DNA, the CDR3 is TGTGCCAGCAAGCGGACAGGGGAGATCGGGGAGCTGTTTTTT. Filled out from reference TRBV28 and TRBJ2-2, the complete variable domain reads DVKVTQSSRYLVKRTGEKVFLECVQDMDHENMFWYRQDPGLGLRLIYFSYDVKMKEKGDIPEGYSVSREKKERFSLILESASTNQTSMYLCASKRTGEIGELFFGEGSRLTVL.

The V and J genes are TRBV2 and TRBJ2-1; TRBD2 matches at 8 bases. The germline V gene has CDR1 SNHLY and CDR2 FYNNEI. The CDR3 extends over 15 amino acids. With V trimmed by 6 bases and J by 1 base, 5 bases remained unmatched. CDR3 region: CASRGGRRSYNEQFF. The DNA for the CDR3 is TGTGCCAGCAGGGGCGGGAGGCGTTCCTACAATGAGCAGTTCTTC.

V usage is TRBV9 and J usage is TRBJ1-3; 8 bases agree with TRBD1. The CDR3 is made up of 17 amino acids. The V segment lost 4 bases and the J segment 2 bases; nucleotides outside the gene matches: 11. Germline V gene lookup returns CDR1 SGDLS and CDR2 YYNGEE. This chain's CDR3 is CASSPRTGSNTGNTIYF. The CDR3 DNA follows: TGTGCCAGCAGCCCGCGGACAGGGTCTAATACTGGAAACACCATATATTTT.